This is a list of T cell receptor beta chains from one sample in a study of early T cells in non-severe SARS-CoV-2 infection. TCRdb redid the calling of the 5' RACE reads with MiXCR, one entry per CDR3 protein. The data show 100,000 to 130,000 distinct CDR3 sequences, with 11% seen just once and about 7.6% held by the top ten. Material: whole blood. These TCRs come from an adult who was a healthcare worker with PCR-confirmed SARS-CoV-2 infection or an uninfected control (not recorded which). CDR3s include the opening cysteine and the closing phenylalanine or tryptophan. D genes are given only for firm matches. The listing skips clone size in some rows; elsewhere it reads once, few, many or a size class.

v_call	clone_size	j_call	d_call	cdr3_aa	cdr3_nt
TRBV20-1	NA	TRBJ1-5	NA	CSAIETVNQPQHF	TGCAGTGCTATCGAGACAGTAAATCAGCCCCAGCATTTT
TRBV20-1	few	TRBJ1-6	TRBD1	CSASRQGQTPYNSPLHF	TGCAGTGCTAGCAGACAGGGGCAAACTCCCTATAATTCACCCCTCCACTTT
TRBV28	many	TRBJ2-4	NA	CASSSQGPGQNIQYF	TGTGCCAGCAGTTCCCAGGGTCCGGGTCAAAACATTCAGTACTTC
TRBV19	few	TRBJ2-3	NA	CASSAGTAITDTQYF	TGTGCCAGTAGTGCGGGGACAGCTATCACAGATACGCAGTATTTT
TRBV24-1	few	TRBJ2-1	NA	CATSPGRNEQFF	TGTGCCACCAGTCCGGGGCGGAATGAGCAGTTCTTC
TRBV4-1	many	TRBJ2-7	NA	CASSQDAPGPYEQYF	TGCGCCAGCAGCCAAGATGCCCCGGGACCCTACGAGCAGTACTTC
TRBV5-1	few	TRBJ1-5	NA	CASSSVQHF	TGCGCCAGCAGCTCCGTTCAGCATTTT
TRBV7-9	many	TRBJ1-1	NA	CASSAPVTEAFF	TGTGCCAGCAGCGCCCCCGTGACTGAAGCTTTCTTT
TRBV5-1	NA	TRBJ2-7	TRBD1	CASSLWDSSYEQYF	TGCGCCAGCAGCTTATGGGACAGCTCCTACGAGCAGTACTTC
TRBV5-1	few	TRBJ2-2	TRBD1	CASGHTHGTDNTGELFF	TGCGCCAGCGGACACACACACGGGACAGACAACACCGGGGAGCTGTTTTTT
TRBV7-9	many	TRBJ1-6	TRBD1	CASSWGQAVSPLHF	TGTGCCAGCAGCTGGGGACAGGCGGTTTCACCCCTCCACTTT
TRBV28	many	TRBJ2-2	NA	CASSLYRRVSGHNTGELFF	TGTGCCAGCAGTTTATACCGAAGGGTTTCGGGGCACAACACCGGGGAGCTGTTTTTT
TRBV2	few	TRBJ2-1	TRBD1	CASSNRGPPRNEQFF	TGTGCCAGCTCCAACAGGGGCCCGCCTCGGAATGAGCAGTTCTTC
TRBV27	NA	TRBJ2-7	NA	CASGQVYEQYF	TGTGCCAGCGGGCAAGTCTACGAGCAGTACTTC
TRBV27	NA	TRBJ2-7	NA	CASRLRQTTYEQYF	TGTGCCAGCAGACTAAGACAGACCACCTACGAGCAGTACTTC
TRBV20-1	few	TRBJ2-1	TRBD2	CSGKLAGGPSEQFF	TGCAGTGGAAAACTAGCGGGAGGGCCGAGTGAGCAGTTCTTC
TRBV11-2	few	TRBJ2-1	NA	CASSTHSRGPIYNEQFF	TGTGCCAGCAGCACGCATTCTCGCGGGCCTATTTACAATGAGCAGTTCTTC
TRBV6-5	many	TRBJ1-1	NA	CASSYSRGPEAFF	TGTGCCAGCAGTTACTCGAGGGGACCTGAAGCTTTCTTT
TRBV12-3/TRBV12-4	few	TRBJ1-5	TRBD1	CASTLTGSGGPQHF	TGTGCCAGCACCCTGACAGGGTCCGGGGGGCCCCAGCATTTT
TRBV7-2	many	TRBJ2-3	TRBD2	CASSLAPLAGGTDTQYF	TGTGCCAGCAGCTTAGCCCCACTAGCGGGAGGCACAGATACGCAGTATTTT
TRBV28	NA	TRBJ2-5	NA	CASRQPKETQYF	TGTGCCAGCCGACAGCCCAAAGAGACCCAGTACTTC
TRBV20-1	NA	TRBJ2-1	NA	CSASGDSGYNEQFF	TGCAGTGCTAGCGGGGATAGCGGATACAATGAGCAGTTCTTC
TRBV29-1	NA	TRBJ1-1	TRBD1	CSVGQDGRWSFF	TGCAGCGTGGGACAGGACGGCCGTTGGTCGTTCTTT
TRBV6-1	NA	TRBJ2-6	NA	CASGVLTF	TGTGCCAGCGGCGTCCTGACTTTC
TRBV7-2	many	TRBJ2-7	TRBD1	CASSLVLTGASYEQYF	TGTGCCAGCAGCTTAGTATTAACAGGGGCTTCCTACGAGCAGTACTTC
TRBV7-2	NA	TRBJ1-5	NA	CASSLSGVHNQPQHF	TGTGCCAGCAGCCTTAGCGGGGTTCACAATCAGCCCCAGCATTTT
TRBV12-3/TRBV12-4	NA	TRBJ2-1	NA	CASSLPARGSEQFF	TGTGCCAGCAGTTTACCAGCGAGGGGTAGTGAGCAGTTCTTC
TRBV20-1	few	TRBJ2-5	TRBD2	CSADTKLAGAGETQYF	TGCAGTGCCGATACGAAGCTGGCGGGAGCCGGAGAGACCCAGTACTTC
TRBV24-1	few	TRBJ2-2	TRBD2	CATSRGSSNTGELFF	TGTGCCACCAGCCGCGGGAGTTCGAACACCGGGGAGCTGTTTTTT
TRBV5-8	few	TRBJ2-7	TRBD2	CASSPPSTSGRLIYEQYF	TGTGCCAGCAGTCCCCCGTCGACTAGCGGGAGACTCATTTATGAGCAGTACTTC
TRBV18	NA	TRBJ2-1	NA	CASSSGTLVDEQFF	TGTGCCAGCTCATCTGGGACTCTCGTCGATGAGCAGTTCTTC
TRBV7-3	many	TRBJ2-7	TRBD1	CASSLIPTGGSYEQYF	TGTGCCAGCAGCTTAATACCGACAGGGGGCTCCTACGAGCAGTACTTC
TRBV29-1	NA	TRBJ2-7	TRBD1	CSVEIGTGAYEQYF	TGCAGCGTTGAAATCGGGACAGGTGCCTACGAGCAGTACTTC
TRBV5-1	NA	TRBJ2-3	NA	CASSPGNTDTQYF	TGCGCCAGCAGCCCCGGGAACACAGATACGCAGTATTTT
TRBV20-1	many	TRBJ1-1	NA	CSARDRLGGDTEAFF	TGCAGTGCTAGAGATCGCCTAGGGGGGGACACTGAAGCTTTCTTT
TRBV7-2	few	TRBJ2-3	TRBD1	CASSLEGAAWIPLTQYF	TGTGCCAGCAGCTTAGAGGGGGCAGCATGGATCCCCCTTACGCAGTATTTT
TRBV6-5	many	TRBJ1-6	TRBD1	CASGSPGTGGSSPLHF	TGTGCCAGCGGTTCCCCCGGGACAGGGGGCAGTTCACCCCTCCACTTT
TRBV5-1	few	TRBJ2-1	NA	CASSPGTPSHEQFF	TGCGCCAGCAGCCCCGGGACTCCGAGCCATGAGCAGTTCTTC
TRBV7-2	few	TRBJ2-5	NA	CASSLVQTRQETQYF	TGTGCCAGCAGCTTAGTGCAGACTCGCCAAGAGACCCAGTACTTC
TRBV9	many	TRBJ2-1	TRBD2	CASSGRDYYNEQFF	TGTGCCAGCAGCGGGAGGGACTACTACAATGAGCAGTTCTTC
TRBV2	NA	TRBJ2-2	NA	CASSKTSTMPGELFF	TGTGCCAGCTCGAAGACTAGTACTATGCCCGGGGAGCTGTTTTTT
TRBV27	few	TRBJ2-3	NA	CASSLETTGDTQYF	TGTGCCAGCAGTTTAGAGACTACCGGAGATACGCAGTATTTT
TRBV3-1	many	TRBJ2-7	TRBD2	CASSRTGLADYEQYF	TGTGCCAGCAGCCGAACGGGACTAGCGGACTACGAGCAGTACTTC
TRBV28	few	TRBJ1-5	TRBD1	CASTFRGQGDQPQHF	TGTGCCAGCACCTTCCGGGGACAGGGAGACCAGCCCCAGCATTTT
TRBV2	many	TRBJ2-2	NA	CASSDRAGELFF	TGTGCCAGCAGTGACAGGGCCGGGGAGCTGTTTTTT
TRBV4-1	many	TRBJ2-1	NA	CASRERATYNEQFF	TGCGCCAGCAGGGAGCGGGCGACCTACAATGAGCAGTTCTTC
TRBV5-6	NA	TRBJ2-2	NA	CASSTETGRAGELFF	TGTGCCAGCAGCACCGAGACAGGGAGGGCCGGGGAGCTGTTTTTT
TRBV28	many	TRBJ1-4	TRBD1	CASSYRGGGKLFF	TGTGCCAGCAGTTACAGGGGTGGTGGAAAACTGTTTTTT
TRBV2	many	TRBJ2-3	NA	CASNRELLVDTQYF	TGTGCCAGCAACCGGGAGCTCTTGGTAGATACGCAGTATTTT
TRBV14	few	TRBJ2-1	NA	CASSQEGGPRGFF	TGTGCCAGCAGCCAAGAGGGTGGACCGAGGGGTTTCTTC
TRBV5-1	NA	TRBJ2-7	NA	CASSLDWSGDEQYF	TGCGCCAGCAGCTTAGATTGGTCCGGGGACGAGCAGTACTTC
TRBV20-1	many	TRBJ2-7	NA	CSASQGAAYEQYF	TGCAGTGCTAGCCAGGGTGCTGCCTACGAGCAGTACTTC
TRBV25-1	many	TRBJ1-4	NA	CASSESVRRGYEKLFF	TGTGCCAGCAGTGAATCCGTTCGGAGGGGGTATGAAAAACTGTTTTTT
TRBV6-1	NA	TRBJ2-6	TRBD1	CASSGWDSTGANVLTF	TGTGCCAGCAGTGGGTGGGACAGTACTGGGGCCAACGTCCTGACTTTC
TRBV25-1	many	TRBJ2-7	NA	CASSGSGSYEQYF	TGTGCCAGCAGTGGGAGCGGCTCCTACGAGCAGTACTTC